What follows is one T cell receptor beta chain and its context. Authors' processing steps: Amplified reference gene primers provided the basis for estimating nucleated cell counts. The protocol was immunoSEQ multiplex PCR, while the TCRdb copy is restricted to in-frame clones and leaves out a portion. V, J and clone size were drawn from that table, and D and trimming were deduced from the DNA. The repertoire holds some 300,000 clones, with over 75% as singletons. This CDR3 comprises 15 residues. The V gene lost 0 bases and the J gene lost 2 bases, with 9 bases spanning the gap. CDR1 and CDR2 (germline): SEHNR, FQNEAQ (reference sequence). This specimen belongs to a study of blood T cell repertoires in COVID-19.

The chain couples TRBV7-9 to TRBJ2-3, with D perhaps matching TRBD1 (6 bases). The sequencing sample was made of PBMCs or T cells enriched from blood (not recorded which). This receptor was taken from a woman younger than 45 who had recovered from COVID-19. CDR3 residues: CASSLAGGVTDTQYF. The CDR3 DNA is TGTGCCAGCAGCTTAGCAGGGGGTGTCACAGATACGCAGTATTTT.